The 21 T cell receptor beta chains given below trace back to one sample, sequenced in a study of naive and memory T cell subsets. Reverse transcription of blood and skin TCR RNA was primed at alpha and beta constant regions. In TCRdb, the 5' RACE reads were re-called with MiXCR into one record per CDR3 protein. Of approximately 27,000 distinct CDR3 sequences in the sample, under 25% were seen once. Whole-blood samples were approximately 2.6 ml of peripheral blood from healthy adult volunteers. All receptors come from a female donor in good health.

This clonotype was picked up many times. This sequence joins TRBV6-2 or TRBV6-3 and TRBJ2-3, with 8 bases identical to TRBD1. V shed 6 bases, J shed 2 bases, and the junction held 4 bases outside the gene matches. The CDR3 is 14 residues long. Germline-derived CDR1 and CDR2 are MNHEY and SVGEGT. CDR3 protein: CASRQGGFTDTQYF. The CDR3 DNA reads TGTGCCAGCAGACAGGGGGGATTCACAGATACGCAGTATTTT.

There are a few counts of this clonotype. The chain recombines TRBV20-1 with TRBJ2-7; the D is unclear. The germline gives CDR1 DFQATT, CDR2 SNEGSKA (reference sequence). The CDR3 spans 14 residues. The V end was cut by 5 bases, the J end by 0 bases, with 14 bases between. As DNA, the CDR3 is TGCAGTGCTGAGAGAGCGTTAAGCTCCTACGAGCAGTACTTC. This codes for CSAERALSSYEQYF.

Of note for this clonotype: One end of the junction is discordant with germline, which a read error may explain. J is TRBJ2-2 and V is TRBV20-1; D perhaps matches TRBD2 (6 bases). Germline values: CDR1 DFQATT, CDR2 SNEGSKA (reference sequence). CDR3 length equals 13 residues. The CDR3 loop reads CSARVRGTGELFF. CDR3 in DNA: TGCAGTGCAAGAGTGCGGGGAACCGGGGAGCTGTTTTTT.

This chain's CDR3 is CASSSGLDLGEQFF. The DNA for the CDR3 is TGCGCCAGCAGCTCCGGACTAGACTTGGGTGAGCAGTTCTTC. This chain links TRBV5-1 with TRBJ2-1; TRBD2 matches at 7 bases. CDR1 and CDR2 (germline): SGHRS, YFSETQ. The J segment lost 9 bases and the V segment lost 3 bases, leaving 9 bases of the junction unmatched. CDR3 size: 14 residues.

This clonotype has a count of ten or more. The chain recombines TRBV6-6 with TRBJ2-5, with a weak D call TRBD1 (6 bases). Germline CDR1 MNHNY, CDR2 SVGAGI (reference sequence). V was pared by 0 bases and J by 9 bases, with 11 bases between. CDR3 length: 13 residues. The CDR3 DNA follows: TGTGCCAGCAGTTACTCCGGCTCAGGGGCCCAGTACTTC. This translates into CASSYSGSGAQYF.

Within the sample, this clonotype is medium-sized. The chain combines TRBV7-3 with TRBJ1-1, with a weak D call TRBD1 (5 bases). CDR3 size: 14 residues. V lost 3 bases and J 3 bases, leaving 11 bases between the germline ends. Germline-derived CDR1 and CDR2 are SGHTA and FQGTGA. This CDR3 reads CASSLGGVDTEAFF. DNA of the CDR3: TGTGCCAGCAGCTTGGGGGGAGTGGACACTGAAGCTTTCTTT.

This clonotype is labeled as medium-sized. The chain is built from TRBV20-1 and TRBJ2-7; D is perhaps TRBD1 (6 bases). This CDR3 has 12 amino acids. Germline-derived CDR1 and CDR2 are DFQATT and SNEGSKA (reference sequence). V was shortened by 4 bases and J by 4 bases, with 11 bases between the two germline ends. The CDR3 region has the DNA TGCAGTGCTAAGACAGGACCGTACGAGCAGTACTTC. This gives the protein CSAKTGPYEQYF.

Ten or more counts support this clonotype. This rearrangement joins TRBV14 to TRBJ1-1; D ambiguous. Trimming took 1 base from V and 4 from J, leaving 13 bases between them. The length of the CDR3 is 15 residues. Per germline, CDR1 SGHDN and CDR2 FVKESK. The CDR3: CASSQGATFGTEAFF. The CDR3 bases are TGTGCCAGCAGCCAAGGGGCCACCTTTGGCACTGAAGCTTTCTTT. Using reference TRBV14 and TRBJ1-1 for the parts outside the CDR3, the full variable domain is EAGVTQFPSHSVIEKGQTVTLRCDPISGHDNLYWYRRVMGKEIKFLLHFVKESKQDESGMPNNRFLAERTGGTYSTLKVQPAELEDSGVYFCASSQGATFGTEAFFGQGTRLTVV.

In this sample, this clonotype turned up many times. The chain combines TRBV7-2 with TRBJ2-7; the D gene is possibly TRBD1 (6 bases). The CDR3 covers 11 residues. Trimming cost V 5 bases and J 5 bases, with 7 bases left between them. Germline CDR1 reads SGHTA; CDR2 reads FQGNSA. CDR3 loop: CASSPGDEQYF. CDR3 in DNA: TGTGCCAGCAGCCCAGGGGACGAGCAGTACTTC.

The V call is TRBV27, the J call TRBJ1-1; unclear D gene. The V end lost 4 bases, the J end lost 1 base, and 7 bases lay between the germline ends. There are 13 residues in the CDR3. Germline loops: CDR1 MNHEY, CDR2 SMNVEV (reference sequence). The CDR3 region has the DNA TGTGCCAGCAGTTCAGCGGGGAACACTGAAGCTTTCTTT. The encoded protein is CASSSAGNTEAFF.

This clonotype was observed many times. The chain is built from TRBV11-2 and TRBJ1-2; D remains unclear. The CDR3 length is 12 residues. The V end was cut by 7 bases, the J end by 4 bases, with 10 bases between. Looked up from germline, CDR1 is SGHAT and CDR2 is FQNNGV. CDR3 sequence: CASNKAGYGYTF. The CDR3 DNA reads TGTGCCAGCAATAAGGCAGGCTATGGCTACACCTTC.

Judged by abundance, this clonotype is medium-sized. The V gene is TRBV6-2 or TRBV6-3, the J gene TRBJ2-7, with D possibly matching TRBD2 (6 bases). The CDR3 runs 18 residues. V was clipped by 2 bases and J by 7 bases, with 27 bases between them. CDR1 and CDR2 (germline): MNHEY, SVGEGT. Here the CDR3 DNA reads TGTGCCAGCAGTTACGTTGGAGGGGCGGGATGGACCGGCGGGGAGCAGTACTTC. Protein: CASSYVGGAGWTGGEQYF.

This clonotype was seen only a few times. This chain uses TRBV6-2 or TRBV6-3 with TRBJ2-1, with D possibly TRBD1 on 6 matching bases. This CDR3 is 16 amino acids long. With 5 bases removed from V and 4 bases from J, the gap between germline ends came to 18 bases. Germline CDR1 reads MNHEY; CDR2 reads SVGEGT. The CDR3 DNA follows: TGTGCCAGCAGTCCACGGGACATACAGGCGTACAATGAGCAGTTCTTC. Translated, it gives CASSPRDIQAYNEQFF.

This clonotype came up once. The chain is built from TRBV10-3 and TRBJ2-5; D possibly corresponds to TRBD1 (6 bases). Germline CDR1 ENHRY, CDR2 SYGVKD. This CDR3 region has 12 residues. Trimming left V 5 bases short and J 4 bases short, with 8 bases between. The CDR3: CAISIQGETQYF. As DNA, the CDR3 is TGTGCCATCAGTATACAGGGAGAGACCCAGTACTTC.

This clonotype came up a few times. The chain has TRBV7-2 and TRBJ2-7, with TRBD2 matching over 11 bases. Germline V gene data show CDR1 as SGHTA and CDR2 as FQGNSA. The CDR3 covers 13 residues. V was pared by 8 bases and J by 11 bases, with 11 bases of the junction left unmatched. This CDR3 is CASSNTGTSGEYF. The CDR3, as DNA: TGTGCCAGCTCCAACACCGGGACTAGCGGAGAGTACTTC.

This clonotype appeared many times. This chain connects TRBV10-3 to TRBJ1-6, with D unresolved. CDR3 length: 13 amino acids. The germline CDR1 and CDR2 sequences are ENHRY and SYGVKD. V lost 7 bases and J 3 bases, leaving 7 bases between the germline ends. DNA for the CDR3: TGTGCCATCAAATCCGACTATAATTCACCCCTCCACTTT. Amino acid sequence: CAIKSDYNSPLHF.

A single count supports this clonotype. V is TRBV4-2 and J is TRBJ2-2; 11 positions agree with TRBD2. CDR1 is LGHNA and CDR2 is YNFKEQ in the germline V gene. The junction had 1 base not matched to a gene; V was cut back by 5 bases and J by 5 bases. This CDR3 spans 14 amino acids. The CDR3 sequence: CASSGTSGTGELFF. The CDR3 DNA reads TGTGCCAGCAGCGGGACTAGCGGTACCGGGGAGCTGTTTTTT.

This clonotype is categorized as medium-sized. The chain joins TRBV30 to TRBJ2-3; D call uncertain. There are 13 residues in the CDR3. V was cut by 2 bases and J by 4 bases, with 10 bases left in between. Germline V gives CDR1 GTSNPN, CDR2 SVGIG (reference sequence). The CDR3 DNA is TGTGCCTGGAGTCCCCGTGGGTCAGATACGCAGTATTTT. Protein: CAWSPRGSDTQYF. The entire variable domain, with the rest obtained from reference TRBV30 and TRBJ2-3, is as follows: SQTIHQWPATLVQPVGSPLSLECTVEGTSNPNLYWYRQAAGRGLQLLFYSVGIGQISSEVPQNLSASRPQDRQFILSSKKLLLSDSGFYLCAWSPRGSDTQYFGPGTRLTVL.

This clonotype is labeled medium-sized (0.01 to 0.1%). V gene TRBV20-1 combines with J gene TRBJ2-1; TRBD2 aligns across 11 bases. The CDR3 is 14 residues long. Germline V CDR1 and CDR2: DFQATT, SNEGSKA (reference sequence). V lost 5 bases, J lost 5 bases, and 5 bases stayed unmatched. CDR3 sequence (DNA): TGCAGTGCTCCGACTAGCGGGGACCACAATGAGCAGTTCTTC. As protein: CSAPTSGDHNEQFF.

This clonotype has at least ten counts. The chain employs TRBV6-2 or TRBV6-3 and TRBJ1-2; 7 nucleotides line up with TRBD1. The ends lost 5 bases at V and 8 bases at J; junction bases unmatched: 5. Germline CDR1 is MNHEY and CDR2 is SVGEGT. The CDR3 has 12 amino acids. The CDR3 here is CASSTTGRGYTF. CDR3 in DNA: TGTGCCAGCAGTACGACAGGGCGCGGCTACACCTTC.

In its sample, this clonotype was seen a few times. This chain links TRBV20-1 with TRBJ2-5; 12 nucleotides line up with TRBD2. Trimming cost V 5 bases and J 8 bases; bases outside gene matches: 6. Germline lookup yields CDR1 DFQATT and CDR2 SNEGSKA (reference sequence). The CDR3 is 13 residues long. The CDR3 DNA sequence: TGCAGTGCTGCCTGGACTAGCGGGGATACCCAGTACTTC. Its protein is CSAAWTSGDTQYF.